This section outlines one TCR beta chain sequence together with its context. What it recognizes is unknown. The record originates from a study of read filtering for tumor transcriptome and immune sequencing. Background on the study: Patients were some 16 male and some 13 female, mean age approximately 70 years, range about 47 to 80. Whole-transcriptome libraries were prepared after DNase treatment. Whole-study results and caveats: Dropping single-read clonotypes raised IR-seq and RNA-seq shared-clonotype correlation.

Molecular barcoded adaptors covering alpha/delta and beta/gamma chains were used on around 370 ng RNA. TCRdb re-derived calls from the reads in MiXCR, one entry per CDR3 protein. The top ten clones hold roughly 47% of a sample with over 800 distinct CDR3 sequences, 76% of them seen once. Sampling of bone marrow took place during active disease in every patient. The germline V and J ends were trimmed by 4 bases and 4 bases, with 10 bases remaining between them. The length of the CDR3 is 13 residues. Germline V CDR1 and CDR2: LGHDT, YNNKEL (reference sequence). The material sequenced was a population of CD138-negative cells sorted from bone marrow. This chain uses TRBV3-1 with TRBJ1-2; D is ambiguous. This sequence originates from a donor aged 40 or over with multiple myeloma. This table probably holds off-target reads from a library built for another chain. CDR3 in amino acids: CASSPAEGYGYTF. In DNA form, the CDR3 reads TGTGCCAGCAGCCCGGCAGAGGGCTATGGCTACACCTTC. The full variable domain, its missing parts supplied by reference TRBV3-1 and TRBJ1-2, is DTAVSQTPKYLVTQMGNDKSIKCEQNLGHDTMYWYKQDSKKFLKIMFSYNNKELIINETVPNRFSPKSPDKAHLNLHINSLELGDSAVYFCASSPAEGYGYTFGSGTRLTVV.